This TCR beta chain was sequenced in a study of T cell repertoires in cytomegalovirus infection. Overall study findings and caveats: The cumulative frequency of public TCR beta families identified carriers of CMV plus the relevant HLA.

This clonotype was counted only a few times. Its antigen remains unidentified. J lost 3 bases, V lost 3 bases, and 9 bases had no gene match. The germline V gene encodes CDR1 SGHDT and CDR2 YYEEEE. This CDR3 has 18 amino acids. In TCRdb, the reads were re-called with MiXCR into one record per CDR3 protein. The sample includes around 430,000 distinct CDR3 sequences, roughly 46% of them seen just once. The sequence derives from a human donor in good health (CMV status not recorded). Some clones in this sample may be carry-over from other donors' samples. The chain employs TRBV5-6 and TRBJ2-7; 16 bases align to TRBD2. This specimen was cultured PBMCs, taken from culture after CMV antigen stimulation. CDR3 nucleotides: TGTGCCAGCAGCTCGGGACTAGCGGGAGGGCCATCCGACTACGAGCAGTACTTC. Protein sequence: CASSSGLAGGPSDYEQYF.